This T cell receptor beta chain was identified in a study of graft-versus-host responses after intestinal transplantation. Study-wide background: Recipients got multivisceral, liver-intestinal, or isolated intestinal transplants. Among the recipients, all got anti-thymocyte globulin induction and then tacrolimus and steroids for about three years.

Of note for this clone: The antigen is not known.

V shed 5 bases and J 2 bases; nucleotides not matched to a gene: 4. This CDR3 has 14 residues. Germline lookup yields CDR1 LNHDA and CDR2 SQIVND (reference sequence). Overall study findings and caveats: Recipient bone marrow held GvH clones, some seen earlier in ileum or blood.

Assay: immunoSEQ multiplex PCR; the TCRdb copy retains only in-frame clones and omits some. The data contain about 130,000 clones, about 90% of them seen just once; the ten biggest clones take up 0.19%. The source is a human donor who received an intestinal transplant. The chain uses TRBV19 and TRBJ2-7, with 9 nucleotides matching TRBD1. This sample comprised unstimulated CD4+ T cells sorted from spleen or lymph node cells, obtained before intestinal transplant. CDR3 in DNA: TGTGCCAGTAGTCTGCGACAGGGGGCCTACGAGCAGTACTTC. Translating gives CASSLRQGAYEQYF.